The present TCR beta chain was sequenced within a study of blood T cell repertoires in COVID-19. Measured with immunoSEQ multiplex PCR; TCRdb has only the in-frame clones, and not every one. Of around 190,000 clones in the sample, roughly nine tenths were seen once. CDR1 and CDR2 from the germline V gene are MDHEN and SYDVKM. The CDR3 extends over 14 amino acids. V dropped 8 bases and J dropped 3; count of bases not matched to a gene: 8. The chain joins TRBV28 to TRBJ2-7, with 9 nucleotides matching TRBD1. The TCR sequence derives from a man in his thirties or forties with acute or convalescent COVID-19. Sequencing was done on a sample of peripheral blood. DNA of the CDR3: TGTGCCAGCGAGAAGGGACAGGGTATCTACGAGCAGTACTTC. Translated: CASEKGQGIYEQYF.